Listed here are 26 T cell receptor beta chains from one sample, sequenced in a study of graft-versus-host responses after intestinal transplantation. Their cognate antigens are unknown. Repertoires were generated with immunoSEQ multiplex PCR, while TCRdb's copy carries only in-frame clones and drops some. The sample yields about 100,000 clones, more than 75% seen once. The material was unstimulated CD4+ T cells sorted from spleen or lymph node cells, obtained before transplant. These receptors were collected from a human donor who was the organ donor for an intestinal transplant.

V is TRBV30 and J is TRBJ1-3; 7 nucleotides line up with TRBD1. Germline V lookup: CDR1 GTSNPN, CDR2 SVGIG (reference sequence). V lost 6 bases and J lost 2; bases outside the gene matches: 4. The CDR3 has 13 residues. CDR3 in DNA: TGTGCCTGCCAACAGGGGACTGGAAACACCATATATTTT. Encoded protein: CACQQGTGNTIYF.

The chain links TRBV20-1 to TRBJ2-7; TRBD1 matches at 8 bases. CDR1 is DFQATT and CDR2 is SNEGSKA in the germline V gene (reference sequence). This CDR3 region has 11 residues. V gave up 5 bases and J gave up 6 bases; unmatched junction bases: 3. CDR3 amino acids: CSAPTGVEQYF. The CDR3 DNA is TGCAGTGCTCCGACAGGGGTCGAGCAGTACTTC.

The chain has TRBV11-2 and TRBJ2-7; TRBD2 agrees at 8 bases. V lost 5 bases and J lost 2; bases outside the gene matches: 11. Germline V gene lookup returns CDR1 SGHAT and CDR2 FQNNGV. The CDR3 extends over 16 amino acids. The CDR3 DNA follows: TGTGCCAGCAGCCGCCCTGGGGGCGGGGGGCCCTACGAGCAGTACTTC. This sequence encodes CASSRPGGGGPYEQYF.

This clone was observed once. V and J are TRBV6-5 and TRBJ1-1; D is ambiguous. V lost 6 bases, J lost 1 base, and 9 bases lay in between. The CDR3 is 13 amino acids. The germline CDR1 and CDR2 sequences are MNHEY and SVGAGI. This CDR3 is CASRLVGNTEAFF. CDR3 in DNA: TGTGCCAGCAGACTCGTGGGGAACACTGAAGCTTTCTTT.

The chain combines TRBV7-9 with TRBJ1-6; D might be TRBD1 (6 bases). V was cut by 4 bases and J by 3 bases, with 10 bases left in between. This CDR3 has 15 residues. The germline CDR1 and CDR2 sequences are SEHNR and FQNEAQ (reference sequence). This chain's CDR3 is CASSSQGNYNSPLHF. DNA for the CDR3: TGTGCCAGCAGCTCGCAGGGGAACTATAATTCACCCCTCCACTTT.

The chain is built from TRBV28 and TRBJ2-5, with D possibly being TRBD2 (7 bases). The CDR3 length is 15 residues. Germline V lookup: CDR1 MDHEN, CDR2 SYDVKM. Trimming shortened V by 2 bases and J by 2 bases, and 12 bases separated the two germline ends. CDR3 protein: CASSLAGARQETQYF. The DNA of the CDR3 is TGTGCCAGCAGTTTAGCGGGGGCACGTCAAGAGACCCAGTACTTC.

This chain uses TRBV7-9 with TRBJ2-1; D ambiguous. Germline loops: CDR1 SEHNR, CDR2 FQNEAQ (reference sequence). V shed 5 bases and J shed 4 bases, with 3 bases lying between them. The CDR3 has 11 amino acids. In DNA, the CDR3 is TGTGCCAGCAGCATTTACAATGAGCAGTTCTTC. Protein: CASSIYNEQFF.

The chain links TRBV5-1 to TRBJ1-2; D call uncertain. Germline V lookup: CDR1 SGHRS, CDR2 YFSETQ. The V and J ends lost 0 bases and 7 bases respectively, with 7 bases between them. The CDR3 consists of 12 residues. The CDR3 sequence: CASSLDSSGYTF. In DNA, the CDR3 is TGCGCCAGCAGCTTGGACAGTTCTGGCTACACCTTC.

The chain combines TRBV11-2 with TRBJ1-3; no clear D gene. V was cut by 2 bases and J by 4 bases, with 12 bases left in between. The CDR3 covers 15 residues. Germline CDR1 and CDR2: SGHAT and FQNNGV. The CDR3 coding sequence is TGTGCCAGCAGCTTATACGGTCCAACAGGAAACACCATATATTTT. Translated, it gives CASSLYGPTGNTIYF.

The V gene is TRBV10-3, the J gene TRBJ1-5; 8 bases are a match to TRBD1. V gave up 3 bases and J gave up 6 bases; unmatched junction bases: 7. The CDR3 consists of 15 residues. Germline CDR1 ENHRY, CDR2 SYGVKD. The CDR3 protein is CAISDGGQGSQPQHF. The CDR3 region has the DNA TGTGCCATCAGTGACGGCGGACAGGGAAGTCAGCCCCAGCATTTT.

The CDR3 loop is CASRMGPGNNQPQHF. Here the CDR3 DNA reads TGTGCCAGCAGGATGGGTCCAGGGAACAATCAGCCCCAGCATTTT. The V and J genes are TRBV2 and TRBJ1-5; D is possibly TRBD1 (5 bases). This CDR3 contains 15 residues. Germline V gives CDR1 SNHLY, CDR2 FYNNEI. Trimming cost V 6 bases and J 3 bases, with 15 bases left between them.

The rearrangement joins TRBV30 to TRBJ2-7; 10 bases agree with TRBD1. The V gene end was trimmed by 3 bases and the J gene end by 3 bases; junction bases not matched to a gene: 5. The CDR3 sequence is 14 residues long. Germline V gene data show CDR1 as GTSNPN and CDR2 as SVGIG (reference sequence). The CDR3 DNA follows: TGTGCCTGGAGCCGCGGGACAGGGGTCTACGAGCAGTACTTC. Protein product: CAWSRGTGVYEQYF.

The CDR3 region is CASSMRGTEAFF. In DNA, the CDR3 is TGCGCCAGCAGCATGAGGGGCACTGAAGCTTTCTTT. This chain links TRBV10-2 with TRBJ1-1; TRBD1 is a possible D gene (5 bases). The V gene's germline CDR1 is WSHSY and CDR2 SAAADI. This CDR3 comprises 12 residues. Trimming left V 6 bases short and J 4 bases short, with 9 bases between.

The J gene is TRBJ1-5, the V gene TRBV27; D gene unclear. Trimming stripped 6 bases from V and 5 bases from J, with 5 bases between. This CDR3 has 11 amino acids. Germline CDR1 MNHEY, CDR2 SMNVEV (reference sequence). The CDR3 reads CASRKDQPQHF. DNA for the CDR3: TGTGCCAGCAGGAAGGATCAGCCCCAGCATTTT.

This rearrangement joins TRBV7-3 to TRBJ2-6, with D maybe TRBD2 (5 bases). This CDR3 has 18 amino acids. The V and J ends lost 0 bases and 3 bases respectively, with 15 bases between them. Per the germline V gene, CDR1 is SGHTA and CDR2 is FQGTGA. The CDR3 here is CASSLTGSRVFGANVLTF. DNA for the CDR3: TGTGCCAGCAGCTTAACGGGGAGTCGAGTCTTTGGGGCCAACGTCCTGACTTTC.

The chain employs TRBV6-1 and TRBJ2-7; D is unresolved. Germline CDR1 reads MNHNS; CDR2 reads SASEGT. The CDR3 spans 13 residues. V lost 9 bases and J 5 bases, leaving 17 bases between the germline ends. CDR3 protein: CASQGYLANEQYF. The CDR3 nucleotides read TGTGCCAGTCAAGGATACCTGGCCAACGAGCAGTACTTC.

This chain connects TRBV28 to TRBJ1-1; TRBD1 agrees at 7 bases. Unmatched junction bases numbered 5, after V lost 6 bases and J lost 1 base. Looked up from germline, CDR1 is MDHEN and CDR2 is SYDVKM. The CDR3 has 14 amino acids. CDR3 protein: CASSQGGPNTEAFF. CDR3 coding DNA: TGTGCCAGCAGCCAGGGGGGTCCGAACACTGAAGCTTTCTTT.

CDR3 residues: CASSPPSAGTRVNNEQFF. CDR3 nucleotide sequence: TGTGCCAGCAGCCCCCCCTCCGCAGGGACTAGAGTAAACAATGAGCAGTTCTTC. The chain carries TRBV9 and TRBJ2-1; 8 bases fit TRBD2. J lost 5 bases, V lost 4 bases, and 17 bases had no gene match. Germline CDR1 and CDR2: SGDLS and YYNGEE. CDR3 length equals 18 residues.

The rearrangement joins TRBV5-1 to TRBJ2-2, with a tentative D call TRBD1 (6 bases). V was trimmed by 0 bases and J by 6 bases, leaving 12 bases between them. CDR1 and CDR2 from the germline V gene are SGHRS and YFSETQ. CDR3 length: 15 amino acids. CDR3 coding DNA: TGCGCCAGCAGCTTGGTTCGGGACACATCCGGGGAGCTGTTTTTT. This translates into CASSLVRDTSGELFF.

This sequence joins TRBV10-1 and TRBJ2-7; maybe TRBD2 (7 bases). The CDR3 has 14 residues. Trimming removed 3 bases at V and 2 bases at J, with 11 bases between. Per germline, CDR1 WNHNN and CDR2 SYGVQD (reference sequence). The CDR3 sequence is CASSDGGPTYEQYF. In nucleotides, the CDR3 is TGCGCCAGCAGTGACGGGGGGCCGACCTACGAGCAGTACTTC.

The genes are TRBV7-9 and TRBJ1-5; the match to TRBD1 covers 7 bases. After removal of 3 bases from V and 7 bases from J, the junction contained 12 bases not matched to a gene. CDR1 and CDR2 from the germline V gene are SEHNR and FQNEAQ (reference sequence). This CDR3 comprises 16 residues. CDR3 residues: CASSLYQGDPRQPQHF. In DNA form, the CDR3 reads TGTGCCAGCAGCTTGTACCAGGGGGACCCTCGGCAGCCCCAGCATTTT.

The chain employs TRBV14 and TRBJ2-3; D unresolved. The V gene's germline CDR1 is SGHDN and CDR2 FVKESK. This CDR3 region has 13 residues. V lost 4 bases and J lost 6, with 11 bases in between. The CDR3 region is CASSRMLVDTQYF. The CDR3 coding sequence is TGTGCCAGCAGCCGTATGTTGGTGGATACGCAGTATTTT.

The CDR3 DNA is TGTGCCAGCAGCGTTGGTTCCAGCGGGGGGGCCGGGAAGACCCAGTACTTC. The encoded protein is CASSVGSSGGAGKTQYF. The genes are TRBV9 and TRBJ2-5; 10 bases are shared with TRBD2. The CDR3 spans 17 residues. V gave up 2 bases and J gave up 6 bases; unmatched junction bases: 13. From germline, CDR1 is SGDLS and CDR2 YYNGEE.

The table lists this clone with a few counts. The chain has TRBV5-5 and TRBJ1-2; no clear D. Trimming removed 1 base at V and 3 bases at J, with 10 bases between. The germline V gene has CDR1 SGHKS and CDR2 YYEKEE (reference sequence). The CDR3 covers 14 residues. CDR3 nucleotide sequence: TGTGCCAGCAGCTTGTCTGGTGATCACTATGGCTACACCTTC. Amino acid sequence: CASSLSGDHYGYTF.

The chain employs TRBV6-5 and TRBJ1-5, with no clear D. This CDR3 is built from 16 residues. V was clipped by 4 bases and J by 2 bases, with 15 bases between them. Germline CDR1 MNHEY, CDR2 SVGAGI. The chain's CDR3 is CASSFGPRRGNQPQHF. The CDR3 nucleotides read TGTGCCAGCAGTTTCGGCCCGAGAAGGGGCAATCAGCCCCAGCATTTT.

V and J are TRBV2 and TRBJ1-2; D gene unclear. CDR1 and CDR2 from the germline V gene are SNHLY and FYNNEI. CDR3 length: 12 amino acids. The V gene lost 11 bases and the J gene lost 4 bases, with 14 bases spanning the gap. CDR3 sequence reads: CAAYLVLYGYTF. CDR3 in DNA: TGTGCCGCTTACCTTGTGCTCTATGGCTACACCTTC.